This T cell receptor (beta chain) came from a study of regulatory T cells in long-lasting Graves disease. Arm-PCR of CDR3 regions and iRepertoire HTBI primers were the basis on which TCR beta libraries were built. TCRdb processed the multiplex PCR reads anew with MiXCR; each CDR3 protein has one entry. Found here are 500,000 or so distinct CDR3 sequences, around 15% of them singletons; the top ten hold more than 10%. Time point given: newly diagnosed GD, antithyroid drugs for less than 3 months. There was RNA extracted from PBMCs, and the TCR library was made from it. As regards this clonotype: A far larger clone is a single base away, which makes a read error likely.

The CDR3 spans 16 residues. Germline trimming cut 6 bases from V and 11 bases from J; bases unmatched to any gene: 16. Germline assignment: CDR1 MDHEN and CDR2 SYDVKM. In addition, the sample was reused for a study of T cells in Graves' hyperthyroidism and ophthalmopathy.

The chain uses TRBV28 and TRBJ2-5; 12 nucleotides match TRBD2. The material was peripheral blood mononuclear cells (PBMCs), obtained at new diagnosis, from a patient treated with antithyroid drugs. This clonotype was sampled from a man aged 35 to 55 with Graves disease. For the CDR3, the DNA is TGTGCCAGCAGCTCTCCTAGCGGGAGGGCTTACAATGAGCAGTACTTC. As protein: CASSSPSGRAYNEQYF.